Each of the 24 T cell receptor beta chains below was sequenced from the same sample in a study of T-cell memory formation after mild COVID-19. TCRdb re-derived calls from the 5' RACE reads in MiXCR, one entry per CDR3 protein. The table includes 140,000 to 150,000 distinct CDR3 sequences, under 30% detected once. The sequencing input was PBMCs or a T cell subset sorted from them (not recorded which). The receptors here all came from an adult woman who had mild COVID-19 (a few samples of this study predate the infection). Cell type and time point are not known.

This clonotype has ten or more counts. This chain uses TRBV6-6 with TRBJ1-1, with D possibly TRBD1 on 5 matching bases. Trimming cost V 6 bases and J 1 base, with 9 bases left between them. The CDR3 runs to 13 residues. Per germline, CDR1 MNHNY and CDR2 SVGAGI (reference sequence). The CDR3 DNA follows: TGTGCCAGCAGCGACGGACAGAACACTGAAGCTTTCTTT. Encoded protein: CASSDGQNTEAFF.

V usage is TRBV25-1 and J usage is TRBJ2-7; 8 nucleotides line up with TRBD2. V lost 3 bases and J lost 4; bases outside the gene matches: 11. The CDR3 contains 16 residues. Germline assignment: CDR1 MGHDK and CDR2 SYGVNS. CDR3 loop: CASSDRAGVRRYEQYF. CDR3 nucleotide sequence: TGTGCCAGCAGTGACAGAGCGGGAGTTCGAAGATACGAGCAGTACTTC.

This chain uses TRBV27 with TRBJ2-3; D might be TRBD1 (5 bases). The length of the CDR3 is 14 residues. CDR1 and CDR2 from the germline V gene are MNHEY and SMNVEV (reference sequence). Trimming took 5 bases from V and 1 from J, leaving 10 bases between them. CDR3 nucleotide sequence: TGTGCCAGCAGTCTAGAACAGGGCACAGATACGCAGTATTTT. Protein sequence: CASSLEQGTDTQYF.

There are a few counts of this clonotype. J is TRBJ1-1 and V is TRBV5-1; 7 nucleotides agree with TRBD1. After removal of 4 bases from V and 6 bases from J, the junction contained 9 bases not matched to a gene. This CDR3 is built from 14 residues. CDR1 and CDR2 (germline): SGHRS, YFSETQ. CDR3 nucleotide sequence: TGCGCCAGCAGCACCGACAGGGAAGGGGCTGAAGCTTTCTTT. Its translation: CASSTDREGAEAFF.

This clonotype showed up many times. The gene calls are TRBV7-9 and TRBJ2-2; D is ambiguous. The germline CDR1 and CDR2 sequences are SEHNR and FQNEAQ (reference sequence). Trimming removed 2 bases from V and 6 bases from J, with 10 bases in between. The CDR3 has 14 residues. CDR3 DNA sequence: TGTGCCAGCAGCTTATTGTACGCCGCCGGGGAGCTGTTTTTT. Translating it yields CASSLLYAAGELFF.

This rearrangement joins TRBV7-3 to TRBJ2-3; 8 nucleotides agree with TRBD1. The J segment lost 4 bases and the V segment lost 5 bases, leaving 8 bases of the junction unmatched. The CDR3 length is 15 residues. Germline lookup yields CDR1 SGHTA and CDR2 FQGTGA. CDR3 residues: CASSMTGVGADTQYF. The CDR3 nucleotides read TGTGCCAGCAGCATGACAGGGGTCGGCGCAGATACGCAGTATTTT.

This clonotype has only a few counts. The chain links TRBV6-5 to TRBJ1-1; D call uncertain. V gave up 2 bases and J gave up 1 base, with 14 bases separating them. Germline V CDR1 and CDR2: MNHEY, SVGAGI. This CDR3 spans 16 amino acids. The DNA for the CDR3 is TGTGCCAGCAGTTACCAGTCGGGGAACCGGAACACTGAAGCTTTCTTT. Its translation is CASSYQSGNRNTEAFF.

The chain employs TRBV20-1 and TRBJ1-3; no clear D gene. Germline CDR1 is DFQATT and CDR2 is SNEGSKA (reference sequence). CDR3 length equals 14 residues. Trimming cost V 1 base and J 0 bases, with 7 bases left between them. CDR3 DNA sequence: TGCAGTGCTAGAGGGCCTAGCTCTGGAAACACCATATATTTT. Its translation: CSARGPSSGNTIYF.

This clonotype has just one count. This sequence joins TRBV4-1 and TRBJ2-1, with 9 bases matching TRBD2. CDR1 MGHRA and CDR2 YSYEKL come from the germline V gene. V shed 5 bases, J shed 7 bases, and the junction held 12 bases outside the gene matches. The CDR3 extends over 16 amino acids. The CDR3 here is CASSVLAGGSENEQFF. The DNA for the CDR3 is TGCGCCAGCAGCGTCCTGGCGGGAGGGAGTGAAAATGAGCAGTTCTTC.

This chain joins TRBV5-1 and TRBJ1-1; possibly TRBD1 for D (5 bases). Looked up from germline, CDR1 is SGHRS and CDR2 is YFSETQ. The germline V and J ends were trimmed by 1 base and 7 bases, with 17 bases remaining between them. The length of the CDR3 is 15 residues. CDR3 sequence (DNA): TGCGCCAGCAGCTTGACCGCAGGGCCCACGAGTGAAGCTTTCTTT. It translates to CASSLTAGPTSEAFF.

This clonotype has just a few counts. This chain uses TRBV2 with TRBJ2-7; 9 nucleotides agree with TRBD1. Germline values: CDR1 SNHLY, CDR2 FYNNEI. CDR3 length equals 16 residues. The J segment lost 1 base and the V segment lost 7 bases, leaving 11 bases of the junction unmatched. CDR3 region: CASNSDRDRASYEQYF. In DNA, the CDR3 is TGTGCCAGCAATTCAGATAGGGACAGGGCTTCCTACGAGCAGTACTTC.

The chain's CDR3 is CSARVSGLAVNEQFF. The CDR3 coding sequence is TGCAGTGCTAGAGTTTCGGGACTAGCGGTCAATGAGCAGTTCTTC. This chain uses TRBV20-1 with TRBJ2-1; 11 nucleotides line up with TRBD2. The CDR3 contains 15 residues. CDR1 DFQATT and CDR2 SNEGSKA come from the germline V gene (reference sequence). V shed 1 base, J shed 6 bases, and the junction held 5 bases outside the gene matches.

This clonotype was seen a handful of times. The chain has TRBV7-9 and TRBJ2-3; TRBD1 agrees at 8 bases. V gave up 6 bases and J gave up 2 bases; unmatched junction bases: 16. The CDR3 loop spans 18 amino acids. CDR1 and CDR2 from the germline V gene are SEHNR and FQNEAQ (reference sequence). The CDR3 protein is CASSLGMGTGEFTDTQYF. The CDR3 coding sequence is TGTGCCAGCAGTTTGGGGATGGGGACAGGCGAATTCACAGATACGCAGTATTTT.

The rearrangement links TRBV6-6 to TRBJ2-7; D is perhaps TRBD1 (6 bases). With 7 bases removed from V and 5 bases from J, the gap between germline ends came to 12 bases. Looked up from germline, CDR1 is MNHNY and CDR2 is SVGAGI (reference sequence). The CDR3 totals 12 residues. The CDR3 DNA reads TGTGCCAGCAATACAGGGAACCACGAGCAGTACTTC. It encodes CASNTGNHEQYF.

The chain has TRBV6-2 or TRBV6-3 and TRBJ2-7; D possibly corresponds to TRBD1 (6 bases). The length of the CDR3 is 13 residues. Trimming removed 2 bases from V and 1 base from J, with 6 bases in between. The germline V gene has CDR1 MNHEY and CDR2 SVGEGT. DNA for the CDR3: TGTGCCAGCAGTTACGGACAGTCCTACGAGCAGTACTTC. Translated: CASSYGQSYEQYF.

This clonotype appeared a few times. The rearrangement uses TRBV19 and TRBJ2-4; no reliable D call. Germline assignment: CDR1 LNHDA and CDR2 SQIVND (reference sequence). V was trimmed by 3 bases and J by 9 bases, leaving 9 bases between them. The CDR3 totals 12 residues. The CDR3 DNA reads TGTGCCAGTAGTATCTGGGCCGGCATTCAGTACTTC. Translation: CASSIWAGIQYF.

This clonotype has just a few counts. Here the CDR3 DNA reads TGCGCCAGCAGCCACGGACTGTTCCGCATCCCAAGCTCCTACAATGAGCAGTTCTTC. Residues: CASSHGLFRIPSSYNEQFF. This chain uses TRBV4-3 with TRBJ2-1, with D tentatively TRBD2 (5 bases). V lost 3 bases and J lost 0, with 21 bases in between. CDR1 is LGHNA and CDR2 is YSLEER in the germline V gene. CDR3 length equals 19 residues.

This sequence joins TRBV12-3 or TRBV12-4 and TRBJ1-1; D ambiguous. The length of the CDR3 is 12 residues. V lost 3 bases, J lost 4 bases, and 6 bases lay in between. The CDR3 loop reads CASSLGFTEAFF. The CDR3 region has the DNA TGTGCCAGCAGTTTGGGGTTCACTGAAGCTTTCTTT.

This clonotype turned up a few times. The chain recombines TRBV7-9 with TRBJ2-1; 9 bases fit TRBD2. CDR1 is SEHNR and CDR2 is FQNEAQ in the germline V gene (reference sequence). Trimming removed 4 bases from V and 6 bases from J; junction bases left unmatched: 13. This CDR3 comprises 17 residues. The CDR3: CASSSLNVAGVINEQFF. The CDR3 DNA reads TGTGCCAGCAGCTCTCTTAACGTAGCGGGAGTTATCAATGAGCAGTTCTTC.

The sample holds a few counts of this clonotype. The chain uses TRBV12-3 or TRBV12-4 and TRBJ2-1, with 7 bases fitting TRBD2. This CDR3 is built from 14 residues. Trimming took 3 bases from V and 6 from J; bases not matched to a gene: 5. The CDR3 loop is CASSLWASGNEQFF. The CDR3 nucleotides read TGTGCCAGCAGTTTGTGGGCTAGCGGCAATGAGCAGTTCTTC.

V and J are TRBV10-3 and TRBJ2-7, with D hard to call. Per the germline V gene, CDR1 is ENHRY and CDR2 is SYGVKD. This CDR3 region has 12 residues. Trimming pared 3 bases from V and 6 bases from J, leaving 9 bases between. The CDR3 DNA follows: TGTGCCATCAGTGAAGGTGTCGGCGAGCAGTACTTC. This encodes CAISEGVGEQYF.

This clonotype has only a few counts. CDR3 loop: CASSSQAEAFF. In DNA, the CDR3 is TGTGCCAGCAGCTCGCAGGCTGAAGCTTTCTTT. The gene calls are TRBV7-6 and TRBJ1-1; no firm D call. Germline-derived CDR1 and CDR2 are SGHVS and FNYEAQ. With 4 bases removed from V and 6 bases from J, the gap between germline ends came to 6 bases. This CDR3 comprises 11 residues.

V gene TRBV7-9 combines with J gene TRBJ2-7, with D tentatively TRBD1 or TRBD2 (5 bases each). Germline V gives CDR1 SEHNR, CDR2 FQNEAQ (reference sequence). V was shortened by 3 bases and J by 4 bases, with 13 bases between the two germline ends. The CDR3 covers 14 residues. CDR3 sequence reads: CASSFPGLGYEQYF. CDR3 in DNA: TGTGCCAGCAGCTTCCCGGGGCTGGGGTACGAGCAGTACTTC. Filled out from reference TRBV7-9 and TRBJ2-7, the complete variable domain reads DTGVSQNPRHKITKRGQNVTFRCDPISEHNRLYWYRQTLGQGPEFLTYFQNEAQLEKSRLLSDRFSAERPKGSFSTLEIQRTEQGDSAMYLCASSFPGLGYEQYFGPGTRLTVT.

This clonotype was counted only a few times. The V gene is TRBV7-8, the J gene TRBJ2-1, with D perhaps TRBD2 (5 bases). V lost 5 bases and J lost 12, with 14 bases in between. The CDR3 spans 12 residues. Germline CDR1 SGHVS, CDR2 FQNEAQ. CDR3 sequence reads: CASSPSDSVQFF. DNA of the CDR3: TGTGCCAGCAGCCCCTCGGATAGCGTGCAGTTCTTC.